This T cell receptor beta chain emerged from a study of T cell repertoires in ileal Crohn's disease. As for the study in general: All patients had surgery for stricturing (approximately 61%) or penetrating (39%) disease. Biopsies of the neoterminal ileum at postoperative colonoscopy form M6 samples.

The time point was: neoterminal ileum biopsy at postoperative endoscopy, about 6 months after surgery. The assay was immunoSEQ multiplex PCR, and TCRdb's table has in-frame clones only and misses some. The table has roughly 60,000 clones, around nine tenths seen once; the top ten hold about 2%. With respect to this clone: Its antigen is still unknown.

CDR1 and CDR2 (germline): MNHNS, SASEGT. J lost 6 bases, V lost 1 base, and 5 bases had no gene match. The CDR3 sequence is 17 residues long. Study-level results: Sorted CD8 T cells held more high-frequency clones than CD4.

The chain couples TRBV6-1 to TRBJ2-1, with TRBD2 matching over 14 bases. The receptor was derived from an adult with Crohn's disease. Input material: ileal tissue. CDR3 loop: CASSEGLAGGGGNEQFF. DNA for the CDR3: TGTGCCAGCAGTGAAGGACTAGCGGGAGGGGGGGGCAATGAGCAGTTCTTC.